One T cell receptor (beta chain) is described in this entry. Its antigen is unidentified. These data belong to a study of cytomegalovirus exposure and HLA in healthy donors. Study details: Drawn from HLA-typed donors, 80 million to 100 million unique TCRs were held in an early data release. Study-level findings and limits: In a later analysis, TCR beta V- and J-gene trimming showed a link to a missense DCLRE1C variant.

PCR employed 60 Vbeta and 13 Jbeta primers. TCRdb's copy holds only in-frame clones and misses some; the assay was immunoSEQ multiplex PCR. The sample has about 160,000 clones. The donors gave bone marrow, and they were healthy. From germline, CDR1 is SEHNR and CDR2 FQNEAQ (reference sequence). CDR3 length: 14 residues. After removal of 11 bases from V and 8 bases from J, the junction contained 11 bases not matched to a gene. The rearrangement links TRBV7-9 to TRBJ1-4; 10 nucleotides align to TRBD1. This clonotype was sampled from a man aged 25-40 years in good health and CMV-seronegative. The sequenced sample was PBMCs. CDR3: CAAGTGELGEKLFF. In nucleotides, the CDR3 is TGTGCCGCCGGGACAGGGGAGTTGGGCGAAAAACTGTTTTTT.